These 6 T cell receptor beta chains were all obtained from the same sample, sequenced in a study of T cells in Graves' hyperthyroidism and ophthalmopathy. The source material, RNA transcripts, was used to amplify TCR beta CDR3 regions. The HTBI set primed first-round TCR CDR3 RT-PCR. MiXCR was run by TCRdb on the multiplex PCR reads, yielding one entry per CDR3 protein. Of about 300,000 distinct CDR3 sequences listed, about 15% were seen once; the top ten hold roughly 31%. The sample was blood. Source of these receptors: a man aged 25 to 40 with Graves' hyperthyroidism.

The rearrangement links TRBV7-9 to TRBJ2-1; D possibly corresponds to TRBD2 (6 bases). V lost 5 bases and J lost 8, with 16 bases in between. The CDR3 covers 14 residues. Looked up from germline, CDR1 is SEHNR and CDR2 is FQNEAQ (reference sequence). CDR3 nucleotide sequence: TGTGCCAGCAGCGTGACCGGGAGAAAGGATGAGCAGTTCTTC. Its translation is CASSVTGRKDEQFF.

This clonotype came up a few times. The chain uses TRBV6-4 and TRBJ1-2, with 7 positions matching TRBD1. Trimming removed 2 bases from V and 2 bases from J; junction bases left unmatched: 5. This CDR3 spans 15 amino acids. Germline CDR1 is MRHNA and CDR2 is SNTAGT. This CDR3 is CASSDRDSPNYGYTF. CDR3 in DNA: TGTGCCAGCAGTGACCGGGACAGCCCGAACTATGGCTACACCTTC.

This clonotype was seen at least ten times. The chain couples TRBV2 to TRBJ2-3; D is undetermined. V shed 6 bases and J shed 2 bases, with 12 bases lying between them. Germline V CDR1 and CDR2: SNHLY, FYNNEI. CDR3 length: 14 residues. The CDR3 bases are TGTGCCAGCAGAGGTGTCAGCCACACAGATACGCAGTATTTT. Amino acids: CASRGVSHTDTQYF.

This clonotype was counted between two and nine times. The V call is TRBV7-3, the J call TRBJ2-5; the match to TRBD2 covers 11 bases. Germline values: CDR1 SGHTA, CDR2 FQGTGA. Trimming at V came to 5 bases and at J to 1 base, leaving 3 bases not matched to a gene. The CDR3 runs to 15 residues. CDR3 nucleotide sequence: TGTGCCAGCAGCAAAGGGACTAGCGGCCAAGAGACCCAGTACTTC. Translated, it gives CASSKGTSGQETQYF.

This clonotype was seen ten or more times. V usage is TRBV30 and J usage is TRBJ2-2, with D maybe TRBD2 (6 bases). CDR1 and CDR2 from the germline V gene are GTSNPN and SVGIG (reference sequence). The CDR3 has 16 amino acids. Trimming took off 1 base at V and 3 bases at J, with 15 bases between the two ends. The CDR3 region is CAWSATLARDTGELFF. DNA for the CDR3: TGTGCCTGGAGTGCAACACTAGCTCGAGACACCGGGGAGCTGTTTTTT.

This clonotype was seen at least ten times. V is TRBV2 and J is TRBJ2-5, with 9 bases matching TRBD1. The trim removed 8 bases at V and 5 bases at J, leaving 9 bases unmatched. This CDR3 has 14 amino acids. The germline V gene has CDR1 SNHLY and CDR2 FYNNEI. CDR3 nucleotide sequence: TGTGCCAGCCATAAACAGGGGGCGGGGGAGACCCAGTACTTC. Amino acids: CASHKQGAGETQYF.